The 6 T cell receptor beta chains below were found in one sample sequenced in a study of low-dose radiotherapy and immunotherapy resistance in tumors. Alpha and beta chains were covered, as first-strand cDNA relied on TRAV- and TRBV-specific primers. Using a constant-region primer together with a V-primer adapter, TCRs were subjected to approximately 20 PCR cycles of amplification. TCRdb processed the reads anew with MiXCR; each CDR3 protein has one entry. The sample includes 7,000 to 8,500 distinct CDR3 sequences, 84% seen only once; the top ten take about 5.9%. These receptors were collected from a human donor with advanced metastatic prostate, ovarian, gallbladder or colorectal cancer (not recorded which). This table probably holds off-target reads from a library built for another chain.

The rearrangement uses TRBV6-6 and TRBJ2-2; D tentatively reads TRBD1 or TRBD2 (5 bases each). The CDR3 sequence is 14 residues long. V lost 10 bases, J lost 2 bases, and 14 bases lay in between. The germline V gene has CDR1 MNHNY and CDR2 SVGAGI (reference sequence). The chain's CDR3 is CATAGTVNTGELFF. The DNA for the CDR3 is TGTGCCACAGCCGGGACGGTCAACACCGGGGAGCTGTTTTTT.

The V gene is TRBV12-3 or TRBV12-4, the J gene TRBJ2-3; D perhaps matches TRBD1 (7 bases). The V gene lost 7 bases and the J gene lost 4 bases, with 15 bases spanning the gap. This CDR3 has 14 amino acids. CDR3 loop: CASTRTTGADTQYF. In DNA form, the CDR3 reads TGTGCCAGCACACGGACTACAGGGGCAGATACGCAGTATTTT.

The V and J genes are TRBV5-1 and TRBJ2-7; tentative D call: TRBD2 (5 bases). Germline V lookup: CDR1 SGHRS, CDR2 YFSETQ. The CDR3 extends over 13 amino acids. Trimming cost V 4 bases and J 5 bases, with 13 bases left between them. The CDR3 loop is CASSNPSSHEQYF. The CDR3, as DNA: TGCGCCAGCAGCAACCCTAGCAGTCACGAGCAGTACTTC.

The rearrangement links TRBV7-9 to TRBJ2-3; no reliable D call. The CDR3 length is 15 residues. Germline CDR1 SEHNR, CDR2 FQNEAQ (reference sequence). The V end lost 3 bases, the J end lost 2 bases, and 12 bases lay between the germline ends. Here the CDR3 DNA reads TGTGCCAGCAGCTTGTGGGCGAGCCCCACAGATACGCAGTATTTT. Translation gives CASSLWASPTDTQYF.

This sequence joins TRBV4-1 and TRBJ1-1; maybe TRBD1 (6 bases). V was pared by 3 bases and J by 1 base, with 9 bases between. The germline CDR1 and CDR2 sequences are MGHRA and YSYEKL. The CDR3 sequence is 14 residues long. The CDR3 here is CASSQEQGNTEAFF. The CDR3 DNA is TGCGCCAGCAGCCAGGAACAGGGGAACACTGAAGCTTTCTTT.

The rearrangement uses TRBV25-1 and TRBJ1-1, with D unresolved. V was trimmed by 2 bases and J by 1 base, leaving 17 bases between them. The germline gives CDR1 MGHDK, CDR2 SYGVNS. This CDR3 has 17 residues. CDR3 sequence reads: CASSEGGGFYSNTEAFF. The CDR3 nucleotides are TGTGCCAGCAGTGAAGGCGGTGGGTTTTACTCGAACACTGAAGCTTTCTTT.